This TCR beta chain originates from a study of T-cell memory formation after mild COVID-19. On the study more broadly: TCR clusters mostly belonged to single donors.

The germline CDR1 and CDR2 sequences are SGDLS and YYNGEE. The V gene lost 4 bases and the J gene lost 2 bases, with 15 bases spanning the gap. CDR3 length: 16 residues. TCRdb processed the 5' RACE reads anew with MiXCR; each CDR3 protein has one entry. The data hold 190,000 or so distinct CDR3 sequences, with more than 9% observed a single time. A few counts support this clonotype. The antigen remains unidentified. Study findings and constraints: Pre-infection memory already had some responding clones, implying cross-reactive memory joined.

This receptor was obtained from a man younger than 35 who had mild COVID-19 (a few samples of this study predate the infection). Cell type and time point are not known. The sample comprised PBMCs or a T cell subset sorted from them (not recorded which). V gene TRBV9 combines with J gene TRBJ2-2, with D possibly being TRBD1 or TRBD2 (5 bases each). In DNA, the CDR3 is TGTGCCAGCAGCCTCTATTGGGACCCAAACACCGGGGAGCTGTTTTTT. It encodes CASSLYWDPNTGELFF.